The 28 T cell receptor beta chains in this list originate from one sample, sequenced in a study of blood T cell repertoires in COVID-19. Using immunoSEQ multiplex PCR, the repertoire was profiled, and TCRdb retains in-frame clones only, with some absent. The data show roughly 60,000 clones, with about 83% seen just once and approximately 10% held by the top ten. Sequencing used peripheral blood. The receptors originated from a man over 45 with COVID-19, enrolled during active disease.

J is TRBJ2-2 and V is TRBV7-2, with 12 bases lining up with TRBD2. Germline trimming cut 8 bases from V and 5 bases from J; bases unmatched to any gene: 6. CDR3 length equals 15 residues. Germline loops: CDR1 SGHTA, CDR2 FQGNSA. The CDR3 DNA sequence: TGTGCCAGCTCCCGGACTAGCGGGAAGACCGGGGAGCTGTTTTTT. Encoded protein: CASSRTSGKTGELFF.

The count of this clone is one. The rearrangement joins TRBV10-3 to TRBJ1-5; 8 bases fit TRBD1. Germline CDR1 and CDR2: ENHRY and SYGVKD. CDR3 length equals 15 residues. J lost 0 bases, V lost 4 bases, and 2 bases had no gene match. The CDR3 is CAISAGQDSNQPQHF. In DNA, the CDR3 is TGTGCCATCAGTGCGGGACAGGATAGCAATCAGCCCCAGCATTTT.

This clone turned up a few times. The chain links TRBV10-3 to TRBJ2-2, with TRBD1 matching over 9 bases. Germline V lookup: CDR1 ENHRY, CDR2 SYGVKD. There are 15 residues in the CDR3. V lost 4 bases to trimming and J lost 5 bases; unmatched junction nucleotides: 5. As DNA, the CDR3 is TGTGCCATCAGTGGCAGACAGGGGGGAACCGGGGAGCTGTTTTTT. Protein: CAISGRQGGTGELFF.

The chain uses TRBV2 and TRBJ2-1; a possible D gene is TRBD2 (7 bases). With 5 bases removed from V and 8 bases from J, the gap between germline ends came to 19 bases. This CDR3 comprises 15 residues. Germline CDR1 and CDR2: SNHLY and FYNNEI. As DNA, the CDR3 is TGTGCCAGCAGTCCCCGGGGGGCCACCAGGGATGAGCAGTTCTTC. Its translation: CASSPRGATRDEQFF.

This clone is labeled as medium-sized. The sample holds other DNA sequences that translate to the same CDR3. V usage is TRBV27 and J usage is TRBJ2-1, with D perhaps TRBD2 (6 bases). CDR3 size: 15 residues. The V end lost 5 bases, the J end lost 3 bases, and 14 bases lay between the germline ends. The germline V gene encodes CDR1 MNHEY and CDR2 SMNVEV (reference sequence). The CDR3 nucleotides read TGTGCCAGCAGTCCCGGGACTGATCTCTACAATGAGCAGTTCTTC. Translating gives CASSPGTDLYNEQFF.

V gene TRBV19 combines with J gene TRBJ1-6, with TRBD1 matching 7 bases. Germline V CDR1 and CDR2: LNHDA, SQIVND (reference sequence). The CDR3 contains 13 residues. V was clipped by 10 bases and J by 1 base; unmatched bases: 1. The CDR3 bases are TGTGCCACCAGGGGGTCCTATAATTCACCCCTCCACTTT. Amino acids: CATRGSYNSPLHF.

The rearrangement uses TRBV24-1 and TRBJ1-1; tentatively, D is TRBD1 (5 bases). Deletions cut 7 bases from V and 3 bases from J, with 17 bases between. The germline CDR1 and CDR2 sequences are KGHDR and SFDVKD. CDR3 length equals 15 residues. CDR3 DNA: TGTGCCACCAGACCCGGCCAGGGAAGGGACACTGAAGCTTTCTTT. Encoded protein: CATRPGQGRDTEAFF.

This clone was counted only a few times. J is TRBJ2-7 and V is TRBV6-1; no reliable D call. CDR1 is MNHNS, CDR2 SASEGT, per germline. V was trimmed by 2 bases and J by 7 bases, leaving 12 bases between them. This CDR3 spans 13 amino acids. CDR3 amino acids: CASSEQQIGEQYF. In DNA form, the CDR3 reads TGTGCCAGCAGTGAACAACAGATTGGGGAGCAGTACTTC.

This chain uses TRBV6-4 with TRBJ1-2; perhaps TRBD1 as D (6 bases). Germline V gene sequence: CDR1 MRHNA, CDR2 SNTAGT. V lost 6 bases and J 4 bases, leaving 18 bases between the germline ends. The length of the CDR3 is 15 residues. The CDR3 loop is CASSHTQGSIYGYTF. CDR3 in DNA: TGTGCCAGCAGCCATACGCAGGGGAGCATCTATGGCTACACCTTC.

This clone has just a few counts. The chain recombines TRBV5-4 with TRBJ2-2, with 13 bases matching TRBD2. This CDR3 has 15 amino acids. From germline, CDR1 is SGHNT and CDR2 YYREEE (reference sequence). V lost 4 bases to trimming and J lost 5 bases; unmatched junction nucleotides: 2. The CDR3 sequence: CASSPGLAGTGELFF. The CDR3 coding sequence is TGTGCCAGCAGCCCGGGACTAGCGGGAACCGGGGAGCTGTTTTTT.

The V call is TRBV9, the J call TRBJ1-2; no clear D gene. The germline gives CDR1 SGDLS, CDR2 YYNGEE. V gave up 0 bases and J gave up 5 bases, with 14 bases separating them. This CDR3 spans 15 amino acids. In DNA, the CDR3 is TGTGCCAGCAGCGTAGGTCCCCCTAGCCCTTATGGCTACACCTTC. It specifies CASSVGPPSPYGYTF.

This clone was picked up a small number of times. In DNA form, the CDR3 reads TGCGCCAGCAGCCCCTCACGAGGGTCGGTGCGGGAGCTTTTCCATGAGCAGTTCTTC. It codes for CASSPSRGSVRELFHEQFF. J is TRBJ2-1 and V is TRBV4-3; 7 nucleotides agree with TRBD2. Per the germline V gene, CDR1 is LGHNA and CDR2 is YSLEER. The CDR3 has 19 amino acids. V shed 4 bases, J shed 8 bases, and the junction held 23 bases outside the gene matches.

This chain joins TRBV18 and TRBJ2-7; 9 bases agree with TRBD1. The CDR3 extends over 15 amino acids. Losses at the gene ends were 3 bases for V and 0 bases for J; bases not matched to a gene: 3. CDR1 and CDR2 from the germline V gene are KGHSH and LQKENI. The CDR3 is CASSPGQGNSYEQYF. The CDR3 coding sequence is TGTGCCAGCTCACCCGGACAGGGGAACTCCTACGAGCAGTACTTC.

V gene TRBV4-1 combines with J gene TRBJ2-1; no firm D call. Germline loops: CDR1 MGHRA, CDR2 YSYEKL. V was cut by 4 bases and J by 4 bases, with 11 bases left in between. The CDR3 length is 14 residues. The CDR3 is CASSRQVQYNEQFF. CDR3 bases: TGCGCCAGCAGCCGTCAGGTGCAATACAATGAGCAGTTCTTC.

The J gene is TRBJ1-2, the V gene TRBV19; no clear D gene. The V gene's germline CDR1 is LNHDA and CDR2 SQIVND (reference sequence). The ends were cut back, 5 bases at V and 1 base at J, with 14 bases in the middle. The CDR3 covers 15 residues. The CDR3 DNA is TGTGCCAGTAGTGAAGAGATTAATTATAACTATGGCTACACCTTC. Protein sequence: CASSEEINYNYGYTF. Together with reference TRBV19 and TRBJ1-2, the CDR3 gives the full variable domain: DGGITQSPKYLFRKEGQNVTLSCEQNLNHDAMYWYRQDPGQGLRLIYYSQIVNDFQKGDIAEGYSVSREKKESFPLTVTSAQKNPTAFYLCASSEEINYNYGYTFGSGTRLTVV.

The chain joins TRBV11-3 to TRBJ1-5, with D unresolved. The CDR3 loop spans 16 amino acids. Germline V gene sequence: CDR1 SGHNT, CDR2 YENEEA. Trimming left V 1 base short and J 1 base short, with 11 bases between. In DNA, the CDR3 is TGTGCCAGCAGCTTAGGAGCGGTACAGAGCAATCAGCCCCAGCATTTT. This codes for CASSLGAVQSNQPQHF.

CDR3 residues: CASSISASSGRSRDTQYF. The CDR3 nucleotides read TGTGCCAGTAGTATTTCAGCTTCTAGCGGGAGGAGTAGGGATACGCAGTATTTT. This chain connects TRBV19 to TRBJ2-3, with 11 bases identical to TRBD2. The V segment lost 3 bases and the J segment 6 bases; nucleotides outside the gene matches: 14. This CDR3 contains 18 residues. Germline V gene sequence: CDR1 LNHDA, CDR2 SQIVND (reference sequence).

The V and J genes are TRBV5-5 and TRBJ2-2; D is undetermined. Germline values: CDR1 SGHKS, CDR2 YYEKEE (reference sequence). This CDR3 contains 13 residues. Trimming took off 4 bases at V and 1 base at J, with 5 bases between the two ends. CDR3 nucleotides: TGTGCCAGCAGCCCTCGGAACACCGGGGAGCTGTTTTTT. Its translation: CASSPRNTGELFF.

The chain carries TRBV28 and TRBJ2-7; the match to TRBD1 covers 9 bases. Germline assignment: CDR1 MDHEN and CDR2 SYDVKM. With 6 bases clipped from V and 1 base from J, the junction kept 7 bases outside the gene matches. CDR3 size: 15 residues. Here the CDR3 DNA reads TGTGCCAGCAGCCCCCCAGGACAGGGGTCCTACGAGCAGTACTTC. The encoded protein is CASSPPGQGSYEQYF.

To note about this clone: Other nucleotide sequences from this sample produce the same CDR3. CDR3 in amino acids: CASSSSGGYNEQFF. CDR3 nucleotide sequence: TGCGCCAGCAGCTCGAGCGGGGGGTACAATGAGCAGTTCTTC. The rearrangement uses TRBV5-1 and TRBJ2-1, with 9 bases matching TRBD2. The trim removed 3 bases at V and 4 bases at J, leaving 2 bases unmatched. CDR3 size: 14 residues. Germline CDR1 SGHRS, CDR2 YFSETQ.

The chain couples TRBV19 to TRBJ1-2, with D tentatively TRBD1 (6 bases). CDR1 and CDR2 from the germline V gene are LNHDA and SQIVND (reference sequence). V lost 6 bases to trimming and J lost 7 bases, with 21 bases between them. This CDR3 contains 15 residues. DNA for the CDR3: TGTGCCAGTAGGACCTCAGGGGCGGGCTCCAGTGGCTACACCTTC. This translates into CASRTSGAGSSGYTF.

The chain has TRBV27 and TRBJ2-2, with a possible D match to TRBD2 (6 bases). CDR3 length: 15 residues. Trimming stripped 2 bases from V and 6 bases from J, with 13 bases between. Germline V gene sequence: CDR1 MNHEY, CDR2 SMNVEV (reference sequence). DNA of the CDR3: TGTGCCAGCAGTTTAACGATATCGGGGGCCGGGGAGCTGTTTTTT. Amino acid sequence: CASSLTISGAGELFF.

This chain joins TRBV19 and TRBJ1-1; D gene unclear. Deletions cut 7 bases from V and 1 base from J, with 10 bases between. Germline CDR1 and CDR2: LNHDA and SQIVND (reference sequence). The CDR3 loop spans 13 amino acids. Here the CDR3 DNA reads TGTGCCAGTACCGTTACACGGAACACTGAAGCTTTCTTT. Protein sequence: CASTVTRNTEAFF.

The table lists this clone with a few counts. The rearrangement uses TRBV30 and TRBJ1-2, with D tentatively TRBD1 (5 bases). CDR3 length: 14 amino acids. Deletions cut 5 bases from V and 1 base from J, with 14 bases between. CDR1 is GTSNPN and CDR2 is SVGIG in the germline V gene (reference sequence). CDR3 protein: CAWSPGVINYGYTF. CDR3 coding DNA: TGTGCCTGGTCTCCGGGGGTGATTAACTATGGCTACACCTTC.

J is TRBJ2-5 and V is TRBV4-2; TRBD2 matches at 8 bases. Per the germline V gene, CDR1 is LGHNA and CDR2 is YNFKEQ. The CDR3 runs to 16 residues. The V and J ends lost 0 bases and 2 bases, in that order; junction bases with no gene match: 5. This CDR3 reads CASSQDSSGKQETQYF. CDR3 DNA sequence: TGTGCCAGCAGCCAAGACAGTAGCGGGAAGCAAGAGACCCAGTACTTC.

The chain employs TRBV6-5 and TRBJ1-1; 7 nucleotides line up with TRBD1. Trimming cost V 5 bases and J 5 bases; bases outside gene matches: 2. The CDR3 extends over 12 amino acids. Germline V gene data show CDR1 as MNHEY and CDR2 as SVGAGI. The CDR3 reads CASSPGGTEAFF. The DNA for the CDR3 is TGTGCCAGCAGTCCAGGGGGGACTGAAGCTTTCTTT.

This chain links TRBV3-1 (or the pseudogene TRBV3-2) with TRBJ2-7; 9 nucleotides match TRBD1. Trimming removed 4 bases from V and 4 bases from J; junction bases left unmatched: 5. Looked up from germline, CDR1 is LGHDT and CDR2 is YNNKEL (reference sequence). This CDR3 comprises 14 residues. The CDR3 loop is CASSRPGQGYEQYF. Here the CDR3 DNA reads TGTGCCAGCAGCCGACCGGGACAGGGATACGAGCAGTACTTC.

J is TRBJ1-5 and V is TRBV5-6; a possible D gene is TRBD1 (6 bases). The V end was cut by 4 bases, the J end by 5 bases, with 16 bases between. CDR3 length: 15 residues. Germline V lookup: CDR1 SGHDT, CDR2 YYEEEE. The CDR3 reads CASSRRQGFDQPQHF. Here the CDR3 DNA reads TGTGCCAGCAGCCGCCGTCAGGGGTTCGATCAGCCCCAGCATTTT.